This T cell receptor (beta chain) was documented in a study of graft-versus-host responses after intestinal transplantation. This CDR3 has 13 amino acids. The germline V and J ends were trimmed by 1 base and 9 bases, with 13 bases remaining between them. Germline V gene lookup returns CDR1 SGHVS and CDR2 FQNEAQ. Clones were sequenced by immunoSEQ multiplex PCR, and TCRdb holds only the in-frame ones, with some missing. The sample shows approximately 38,000 clones, roughly four fifths of them seen only once. This TCR came from a human patient who received an intestinal transplant, so some T cells may come from the graft donor. The rearrangement links TRBV7-8 to TRBJ2-7; D gene ambiguous. Specimen: PBMCs, collected 1070 days after transplant. The CDR3 DNA sequence: TGTGCCAGCAGCTTAGAGCCCCTACTACCGCAGTACTTC. Translated: CASSLEPLLPQYF.